This T cell receptor beta chain was identified during a study of CXCR3-negative and CXCR3-positive naive CD8 T cells. CD8+ T cell subsets were each sorted in triplicate, about 330,000 cells apiece. Germline CDR1 reads MDHEN; CDR2 reads SYDVKM. The CDR3 length is 15 residues. About this clonotype itself: The antigen remains unidentified.

The study, taken as a whole, reports: Naive cells with CXCR3 showed TRB CDR3s that were more hydrophobic than those in CXCR3-negative naive cells. Diversity was high in both naive subsets and much lower in memory cells. Naive cells used TRBV-TRBJ genes in much the same way whether CXCR3-negative or CXCR3-positive; memory cells did not. Naive subsets had comparable surface CD5, so TRB CDR3 properties gauged TCR strength.

UMI-labeled 5' RACE yielded the TRB cDNA libraries. TCRdb reprocessed the 5' RACE reads, keeping one entry per CDR3 protein, no DNA. The record lists approximately 100,000 distinct CDR3 sequences, of which the ten most abundant hold around 0.36%. This chain connects TRBV28 to TRBJ2-7; TCRdb calls TRBD2, which cannot be checked without DNA. Sequencing used naive CXCR3+ CD8+ T cells from blood. Subset meaning: CD45RO-CCR7+CD27+CD95- naive CD8+ T cells expressing CXCR3 (TNR3+). The source is a human donor in good health. Some clones in this sample may be carry-over from other donors' samples. CDR3 sequence: CASSLQRGLSYEQYF.